These T cell receptor beta chains were read from a single sample in a study of cytomegalovirus exposure and HLA in healthy donors. The assay was immunoSEQ multiplex PCR, and TCRdb's table has in-frame clones only and misses some. The sample carries about 160,000 clones, roughly four fifths recorded once. What was sequenced was PBMCs. Receptor source: a woman in her forties in good health and CMV-seronegative. CDR3s include the opening cysteine and the closing phenylalanine or tryptophan. Fields, in order: clone size, D gene, CDR3 length, V gene, J gene, CDR3 DNA, CDR3 protein. A D gene is named only where the DNA matches it firmly. The size field is filled for only some rows; it gives once, few, many or a size class.

clone_size: .
d_call: .
cdr3_length: 11
v_call: TRBV29-1
j_call: TRBJ1-1
cdr3_nt: TGCGTCGTCCCCCGTGGCCCTGAAGCTTTCTTT
cdr3_aa: CVVPRGPEAFF

clone_size: .
d_call: .
cdr3_length: 13
v_call: TRBV7-9
j_call: TRBJ1-5
cdr3_nt: TGTGCCAGCAGCTTAAATAGCCTCCAGCCCCAGCATTTT
cdr3_aa: CASSLNSLQPQHF

clone_size: .
d_call: TRBD1
cdr3_length: 16
v_call: TRBV2
j_call: TRBJ1-1
cdr3_nt: TGTGCCAGCAGTGTCCCGGGACAGGGTCCGAACACTGAAGCTTTCTTT
cdr3_aa: CASSVPGQGPNTEAFF

clone_size: .
d_call: .
cdr3_length: 14
v_call: TRBV5-8
j_call: TRBJ1-1
cdr3_nt: TGTGCCAGCAGCTTGGGGCCAGGGGACACTGAAGCTTTCTTT
cdr3_aa: CASSLGPGDTEAFF

clone_size: .
d_call: .
cdr3_length: 14
v_call: TRBV5-6
j_call: TRBJ1-1
cdr3_nt: TGTGCCAGCAGCTTACCAGACAGATACACTGAAGCTTTCTTT
cdr3_aa: CASSLPDRYTEAFF

clone_size: few
d_call: .
cdr3_length: 15
v_call: TRBV27
j_call: TRBJ1-5
cdr3_nt: TGTGCCAGCGGGGGAGGGGGGTATAGCAATCAGCCCCAGCATTTT
cdr3_aa: CASGGGGYSNQPQHF

clone_size: .
d_call: .
cdr3_length: 16
v_call: TRBV30
j_call: TRBJ2-2
cdr3_nt: TGTGCCTGGAGTGAGGCAGGGCTACTCTTCACCGGGGAGCTGTTTTTT
cdr3_aa: CAWSEAGLLFTGELFF

clone_size: .
d_call: TRBD2
cdr3_length: 12
v_call: TRBV29-1
j_call: TRBJ2-1
cdr3_nt: TGCAGCGTTGGGCCGGGAGGGAATGAGCAGTTCTTC
cdr3_aa: CSVGPGGNEQFF

clone_size: .
d_call: .
cdr3_length: 11
v_call: TRBV20-1
j_call: TRBJ2-7
cdr3_nt: TGCAGTGCTAGAACAACGAACGAGCAGTACTTC
cdr3_aa: CSARTTNEQYF

clone_size: .
d_call: TRBD2
cdr3_length: 14
v_call: TRBV27
j_call: TRBJ2-7
cdr3_nt: TGTGCCAGCAGTCCGCGACTAGCGGGAGTCGAGCAGTACTTC
cdr3_aa: CASSPRLAGVEQYF

clone_size: .
d_call: TRBD1
cdr3_length: 17
v_call: TRBV4-2
j_call: TRBJ2-1
cdr3_nt: TGTGCCAGCAGCCTGGGCGATGGGGACAGGGGATCAAATGAGCAGTTCTTC
cdr3_aa: CASSLGDGDRGSNEQFF

clone_size: .
d_call: .
cdr3_length: 15
v_call: TRBV9
j_call: TRBJ1-5
cdr3_nt: TGTGCCAGCAGCGTGGGCCCCAGCACGCGTGAGCCCCAGCATTTT
cdr3_aa: CASSVGPSTREPQHF

clone_size: .
d_call: .
cdr3_length: 17
v_call: TRBV28
j_call: TRBJ1-5
cdr3_nt: TGTGCCAGCAGTCTCCCCGCTGGGGCCTCCTGGAATCAGCCCCAGCATTTT
cdr3_aa: CASSLPAGASWNQPQHF

clone_size: .
d_call: TRBD2
cdr3_length: 16
v_call: TRBV19
j_call: TRBJ2-5
cdr3_nt: TGTGCCAGTAGTTCCGGGGGGGACAAACACCAAGAGACCCAGTACTTC
cdr3_aa: CASSSGGDKHQETQYF

clone_size: .
d_call: TRBD1
cdr3_length: 17
v_call: TRBV5-8
j_call: TRBJ2-6
cdr3_nt: TGTGCCAGCAGCTTGGGGACAGGGGGCTTTGGGGCCAACGTCCTGACTTTC
cdr3_aa: CASSLGTGGFGANVLTF

clone_size: .
d_call: .
cdr3_length: 12
v_call: TRBV7-2
j_call: TRBJ1-2
cdr3_nt: TGTGCCAGCAGCTTACAGGGGCGCGGCTACACCTTC
cdr3_aa: CASSLQGRGYTF

clone_size: few
d_call: .
cdr3_length: 14
v_call: TRBV14
j_call: TRBJ1-5
cdr3_nt: TGTGCCAGCAGCCCAACAGGGTTGGGGCAGCCCCAGCATTTT
cdr3_aa: CASSPTGLGQPQHF

clone_size: .
d_call: .
cdr3_length: 15
v_call: TRBV7-9
j_call: TRBJ1-1
cdr3_nt: TGTGCCAGCAGCTACCAACGAGGAGGAGGGACTGAAGCTTTCTTT
cdr3_aa: CASSYQRGGGTEAFF

clone_size: .
d_call: .
cdr3_length: 14
v_call: TRBV6-6
j_call: TRBJ2-7
cdr3_nt: TGTGCCAGCAGTTACTATGGGGTAGACTACGAGCAGTACTTC
cdr3_aa: CASSYYGVDYEQYF

clone_size: few
d_call: TRBD1
cdr3_length: 13
v_call: TRBV27
j_call: TRBJ2-7
cdr3_nt: TGTGCCAGCAGTACACAGGGGGACGACGAGCAGTACTTC
cdr3_aa: CASSTQGDDEQYF

clone_size: .
d_call: TRBD2
cdr3_length: 16
v_call: TRBV4-2
j_call: TRBJ2-6
cdr3_nt: TGTGCCAGCAGCCAAGAGGGGACTAGTACCGCCAACGTCCTGACTTTC
cdr3_aa: CASSQEGTSTANVLTF

clone_size: .
d_call: .
cdr3_length: 15
v_call: TRBV28
j_call: TRBJ2-7
cdr3_nt: TGTGCCAGCAGTTTACTGGTGGCAGGAGGCTACGAGCAGTACTTC
cdr3_aa: CASSLLVAGGYEQYF

clone_size: .
d_call: .
cdr3_length: 14
v_call: TRBV7-9
j_call: TRBJ2-3
cdr3_nt: TGTGCCAGCAGTTCGACTAGTACTTCAGATACGCAGTATTTT
cdr3_aa: CASSSTSTSDTQYF

clone_size: few
d_call: .
cdr3_length: 16
v_call: TRBV5-5
j_call: TRBJ2-3
cdr3_nt: TGTGCCAGCAGGGCCCATGGATGGGCTAGCACAGATACGCAGTATTTT
cdr3_aa: CASRAHGWASTDTQYF

clone_size: .
d_call: TRBD1
cdr3_length: 16
v_call: TRBV11-2
j_call: TRBJ2-7
cdr3_nt: TGTGCCAGCAGCTTAAGGGGACAGGGGCTTTCCTACGAGCAGTACTTC
cdr3_aa: CASSLRGQGLSYEQYF

clone_size: .
d_call: TRBD1
cdr3_length: 20
v_call: TRBV5-1
j_call: TRBJ1-1
cdr3_nt: TGCGCCAGCAGCTTTGGGGAAACGAGGACAGGGGGAACAATGAACACTGAAGCTTTCTTT
cdr3_aa: CASSFGETRTGGTMNTEAFF